One and the same sample provided the 19 T cell receptor beta chains below, sequenced in a study of blood T cells in healthy people across ages. Through a sample-barcoded 5' primer and a J-beta primer mix, a second PCR was run for roughly 7 to 11 cycles. TCRdb analysed the 5' RACE reads with MiXCR anew, one entry per CDR3 protein. The sample has fewer than 750,000 distinct CDR3 sequences; roughly 48% are singletons. Sequenced sample: blood. Receptor source: a man older than 75 in good health.

As concerns this clonotype: At one end, the junction sequence differs from germline, possibly due to a read error. The genes are TRBV10-3 and TRBJ1-4; D uncertain. CDR1 ENHRY and CDR2 SYGVKD come from the germline V gene. The CDR3 has 14 amino acids. The CDR3 DNA reads as TGTACCATCAGTGACGACTCAACTAATGAAAAACTGTTTTTT. It specifies CTISDDSTNEKLFF.

V and J are TRBV20-1 and TRBJ1-1; perhaps TRBD1 as D (6 bases). CDR1 DFQATT and CDR2 SNEGSKA come from the germline V gene (reference sequence). Deletions cut 3 bases from V and 5 bases from J, with 16 bases between. This CDR3 spans 14 amino acids. The CDR3 bases are TGCAGTGCTAGTATGGGGGGCGCGAAAACTGAAGCTTTCTTT. Translation: CSASMGGAKTEAFF.

This chain connects TRBV28 to TRBJ1-3; 10 nucleotides align to TRBD1. The V segment lost 7 bases and the J segment 1 base; nucleotides outside the gene matches: 13. CDR1 MDHEN and CDR2 SYDVKM come from the germline V gene. This CDR3 spans 18 amino acids. The CDR3 loop reads CASTRPRTGGNSGNTIYF. CDR3 nucleotide sequence: TGTGCCAGCACCCGCCCCCGGACAGGGGGAAATTCTGGAAACACCATATATTTT.

The chain combines TRBV9 with TRBJ2-7, with 10 bases fitting TRBD2. V gave up 0 bases and J gave up 4 bases; unmatched junction bases: 4. Germline V gene sequence: CDR1 SGDLS, CDR2 YYNGEE. The CDR3 runs 15 residues. The CDR3 loop is CASSVGSSGGYEQYF. CDR3 in DNA: TGTGCCAGCAGCGTAGGATCTAGCGGGGGATACGAGCAGTACTTC.

The rearrangement joins TRBV27 to TRBJ1-2; D gene unclear. CDR1 is MNHEY, CDR2 SMNVEV, per germline (reference sequence). V was trimmed by 5 bases and J by 5 bases, leaving 15 bases between them. This CDR3 has 14 residues. CDR3 residues: CASSPLGNLYGYTF. DNA for the CDR3: TGTGCCAGCAGTCCCCTGGGCAACCTTTATGGCTACACCTTC.

The genes are TRBV10-3 and TRBJ2-5; weak D call: TRBD2 (6 bases). V was cut by 0 bases and J by 1 base, with 9 bases left in between. The CDR3 is 15 residues long. Looked up from germline, CDR1 is ENHRY and CDR2 is SYGVKD. CDR3 sequence: CAISESRGFQETQYF. CDR3 coding DNA: TGTGCCATCAGTGAGTCGCGGGGCTTCCAAGAGACCCAGTACTTC.

This clonotype was seen more than once but under ten times. This chain uses TRBV12-3 or TRBV12-4 with TRBJ1-6; no clear D gene. V dropped 3 bases and J dropped 6 bases, with 12 bases sitting between them. The CDR3 spans 15 residues. The DNA of the CDR3 is TGTGCCAGCAGTTTCCGGGCCACCCCTAATTCACCCCTCCACTTT. This gives the protein CASSFRATPNSPLHF.

The J gene is TRBJ2-3, the V gene TRBV7-2; 8 bases agree with TRBD1. This CDR3 region has 14 residues. Germline loops: CDR1 SGHTA, CDR2 FQGNSA. After removal of 3 bases from V and 5 bases from J, the junction contained 4 bases not matched to a gene. Here the CDR3 reads CASSFGRGQDTQYF. The CDR3 bases are TGTGCCAGCAGCTTCGGCAGGGGGCAAGATACGCAGTATTTT.

The chain carries TRBV6-5 and TRBJ2-4; D uncertain. The tail of the sequence fits TRBJ2-7 better, so the J call may be wrong. Germline V gives CDR1 MNHEY, CDR2 SVGAGI. CDR3 length: 15 amino acids. The CDR3: CASSYGHSSRYEQYF. In DNA, the CDR3 is TGTGCCAGCAGTTACGGTCACTCCAGCAGATACGAGCAGTACTTC.

This clonotype came up a few times. The chain employs TRBV20-1 and TRBJ1-2; 7 nucleotides agree with TRBD1. CDR3 length equals 12 residues. The V gene end was trimmed by 6 bases and the J gene end by 8 bases; junction bases not matched to a gene: 9. Germline CDR1 and CDR2: DFQATT and SNEGSKA (reference sequence). The CDR3 nucleotides are TGCAGTGCACAAGACAGGGCTGAGGGCTACACCTTC. Protein sequence: CSAQDRAEGYTF.

The chain carries TRBV3-1 and TRBJ2-3; D not resolved. This CDR3 region has 17 residues. The germline CDR1 and CDR2 sequences are LGHDT and YNNKEL (reference sequence). V gave up 1 base and J gave up 2 bases, with 16 bases separating them. The CDR3 reads CASSQGPGRRITDTQYF. CDR3 DNA: TGTGCCAGCAGCCAAGGCCCCGGCAGGCGGATCACAGATACGCAGTATTTT.

This sequence joins TRBV4-1 and TRBJ2-7; D tentatively fits TRBD1 or TRBD2 (5 bases each). Germline V lookup: CDR1 MGHRA, CDR2 YSYEKL. The CDR3 runs 15 residues. Trimming took 8 bases from V and 2 from J, leaving 19 bases between them. CDR3 DNA: TGCGCCAGCGCCCAAGGACACGGACTTCCCTACGAGCAGTACTTC. Translated: CASAQGHGLPYEQYF.

This clonotype was picked up one time. The CDR3 sequence: CASSLGQKTNTEAFF. Here the CDR3 DNA reads TGTGCCAGTAGTCTCGGACAGAAGACAAACACTGAAGCTTTCTTT. The chain couples TRBV19 to TRBJ1-1; D may be TRBD1 (6 bases). Per germline, CDR1 LNHDA and CDR2 SQIVND (reference sequence). The V end lost 5 bases, the J end lost 2 bases, and 15 bases lay between the germline ends. The CDR3 has 15 residues.

This chain links TRBV12-3 or TRBV12-4 with TRBJ2-7; 7 bases agree with TRBD2. This CDR3 has 15 amino acids. J lost 3 bases, V lost 7 bases, and 12 bases had no gene match. This chain's CDR3 is CASNFQRDALYEQYF. In DNA form, the CDR3 reads TGTGCCAGCAATTTCCAGCGGGATGCCCTCTACGAGCAGTACTTC.

This clonotype was observed at least ten times. The rearrangement links TRBV12-3 or TRBV12-4 to TRBJ2-3, with a tentative D call TRBD1 (6 bases). The CDR3 consists of 13 residues. The V gene lost 6 bases and the J gene lost 1 base, with 8 bases spanning the gap. In nucleotides, the CDR3 is TGTGCCAGCAGAGCAGGGGGCACAGATACGCAGTATTTT. This translates into CASRAGGTDTQYF.

V usage is TRBV4-2 and J usage is TRBJ2-7; 9 positions match TRBD1. The V gene's germline CDR1 is LGHNA and CDR2 YNFKEQ. There are 14 residues in the CDR3. V shed 4 bases and J 6 bases; nucleotides not matched to a gene: 7. CDR3 sequence (DNA): TGTGCCAGCAGCCCTTGGACAGGGGCGGTCGAGCAGTACTTC. Its translation: CASSPWTGAVEQYF.

The chain employs TRBV6-6 and TRBJ1-5; the D gene is possibly TRBD1 (6 bases). Trimming stripped 8 bases from V and 4 bases from J, with 9 bases between. The CDR3 extends over 12 amino acids. Per the germline V gene, CDR1 is MNHNY and CDR2 is SVGAGI (reference sequence). The CDR3 coding sequence is TGTGCCAGCGGCACAGGGAATCAGCCCCAGCATTTT. Encoded protein: CASGTGNQPQHF.

This clonotype was observed a handful of times. V gene TRBV24-1 combines with J gene TRBJ2-7; possible D gene TRBD1, 6 bases. This CDR3 has 10 amino acids. The V end lost 11 bases, the J end lost 6 bases, and 10 bases lay between the germline ends. The V gene's germline CDR1 is KGHDR and CDR2 SFDVKD. Here the CDR3 reads CAKQGAEQYF. The DNA of the CDR3 is TGTGCCAAACAGGGTGCCGAGCAGTACTTC.

The chain joins TRBV6-2 or TRBV6-3 to TRBJ2-1; D gene unclear. Germline V lookup: CDR1 MNHEY, CDR2 SVGEGT. The V and J ends lost 5 bases and 5 bases respectively, with 7 bases between them. The CDR3 sequence is 12 residues long. CDR3 region: CASSQSNNEQFF. The CDR3 region has the DNA TGTGCCAGCAGTCAGTCCAACAATGAGCAGTTCTTC.